A single sample gave rise to the 2 T cell receptor beta chains below, sequenced in a study of shared clonotypes between healthy human individuals. Using immunoSEQ multiplex PCR, the repertoire was profiled, and TCRdb retains in-frame clones only, with some absent. The sample yields 190,000 or so clones, roughly 91% seen once. Sequenced: naive CD4+ T cells sorted from blood. The sample's subset: CD45RA+ positively selected. These receptors all stem from a young woman in good health.

V gene TRBV5-1 combines with J gene TRBJ2-3; TRBD2 agrees at 7 bases. Germline-derived CDR1 and CDR2 are SGHRS and YFSETQ. Unmatched junction bases numbered 8, after V lost 4 bases and J lost 0 bases. CDR3 length equals 16 residues. The CDR3 reads CASSLSSGLSTDTQYF. CDR3 bases: TGCGCCAGCAGCCTATCTAGCGGACTCAGCACAGATACGCAGTATTTT.

The chain is built from TRBV25-1 and TRBJ1-5; 9 bases match TRBD1. The CDR3 runs to 16 residues. CDR1 is MGHDK, CDR2 SYGVNS, per germline. Germline trimming cut 3 bases from V and 6 bases from J; bases unmatched to any gene: 9. CDR3 sequence reads: CASSDQPSDRGQPQHF. CDR3 DNA sequence: TGTGCCAGCAGTGACCAACCTTCGGACAGGGGTCAGCCCCAGCATTTT.